This T cell receptor (beta chain) stems from a study of stem cell transplantation in POMP-related autoinflammatory disease listed by TCRdb under 2021. With respect to the entire study: According to the study's hypothesis, the TRB repertoire gets skewed because defective thymoproteasomes impair MHC class I-dependent CD8+ T-cell differentiation and positive selection. Before transplant, CD4+ naive T-cell skewing, low CD8+ T-cell proportions, and reduced T-cell cytokine secretion were observed in patients. After transplant, 100% donor engraftment of neutrophils and platelets through one year was shown by DNA chimerism analysis. High-throughput TRB sequencing assessed how POMP deficiency affects T-cell receptor beta repertoire diversity and CDR3 characteristics.

What the work shows at the level of the full study, not this receptor alone: Across all analyzed T-cell subsets, PRAID patients tended toward lower TRB diversity and higher clonality. PRAID patients showed a restricted number of unique TRB V-J gene pairings. In PRAID patients, the trend toward lower diversity and increased clonality reached statistical significance only for regulatory T cells.

Libraries were made using the immunoSEQ multiplex PCR assay. The source study handled its data this way. Shannon entropy, which accounts for clonal size distribution, was used to quantify repertoire diversity. Clonotype distribution inequality was measured with the Gini-Simpson index (Simpson_1-D). Drawn from immuneACCESS, this table holds only the in-frame rearrangements with V and J called that TCRdb kept. Clones are partly lost; checked studies trace under half to an unresolved V gene and leave the rest unexplained. Clone size and the V and J calls come from that table; the DNA yielded D and trimming. Across this sample there are tens of thousands of clones, with approximately 91% seen only once. About 0.71% of the sample is taken by the ten largest. Comment on this clone: Its antigen is currently not known. Base quality data are lacking; no much larger clone is found one base away.

What the time point label conveys for this sample: after hematopoietic stem cell transplant. PRAID was characterized by prominent immunodeficiency alongside autoinflammation. Before TRB sequencing, T-cell subsets (conventional T cells, CD8+ T cells, regulatory T cells, T follicular helper cells) were sorted. The origin of this receptor is a human patient with POMP-related autoinflammation and immune dysregulation (PRAID). After a transplant, the donor of the graft may account for some T cells. Here the sequenced sample was CD4+ T cells from PBMCs, taken after stem cell transplantation.

CDR3 loop: CASSYSGSERGGYTF. The nucleotide sequence reads TGTGCCAGCAGCTATTCGGGTAGTGAGAGGGGGGGCTACACCTTC. The receptor chain draws on TRBV11-2 and TRBJ1-2; the D segment could be TRBD1, given 6 matching bases. Its CDR3 holds 15 amino acids, cysteine through phenylalanine. This entry keeps only the CDR3 DNA: 45 bases, framed from base 1. Trimming costs V 4 bases and J 8 bases, and their ends lie 20 bases apart. According to the germline V gene, CDR1 reads SGHAT and CDR2 reads FQNNGV.